This TCR beta chain is drawn from a study of post-analysis software for immune sequencing data. In the study overall: Both relapsing-remitting and secondary progressive multiple sclerosis featured among the disease courses, as did progressive-relapsing multiple sclerosis.

The sample holds one count of this clonotype. Its matching antigen is unknown. Trimming removed 0 bases from V and 7 bases from J, with 10 bases in between. The CDR3 loop spans 14 amino acids. Germline V CDR1 and CDR2: MNHEY, SVGAGI. Prepared TCR beta cDNA libraries contained unique molecular identifiers. Once about 0.9 to 11 million T cells were used, about 510,000 cDNA molecules resulted. TCRdb reprocessed the PCR reads with MiXCR, giving one entry per CDR3 protein. The table records 750,000 to 950,000 distinct CDR3 sequences, roughly 58% of them present only once. Study findings and constraints: Patients carried 4 or 5 TRBV segments more frequently than controls did, and TRBV5-6, TRBV5-1 and TRBV20-1 were among them. When the samples were clustered directly with F measure, those that had been prepared in the same batch showed strong co-clustering. Significantly lower normalized Chao1 diversity was found in patients with multiple sclerosis relative to controls.

The chain has TRBV6-5 and TRBJ2-1, with D unclear. The clonotype originates from a girl aged 5 to 17 with multiple sclerosis. Sequencing was carried out using blood. As DNA, the CDR3 is TGTGCCAGCAGTTACTCGGGAAGCTGGAATGAGCAGTTCTTC. Translated, it gives CASSYSGSWNEQFF.